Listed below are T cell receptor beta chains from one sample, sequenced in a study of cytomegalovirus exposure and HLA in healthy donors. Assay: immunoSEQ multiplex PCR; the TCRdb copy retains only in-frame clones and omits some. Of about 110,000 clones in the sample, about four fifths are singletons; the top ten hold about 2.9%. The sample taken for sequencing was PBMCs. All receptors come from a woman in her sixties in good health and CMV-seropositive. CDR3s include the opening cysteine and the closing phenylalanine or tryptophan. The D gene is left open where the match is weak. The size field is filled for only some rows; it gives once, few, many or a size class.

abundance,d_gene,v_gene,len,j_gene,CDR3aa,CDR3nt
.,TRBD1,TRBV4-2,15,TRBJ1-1,CASSQPGTVNTEAFF,TGTGCCAGCAGCCAACCCGGGACAGTGAACACTGAAGCTTTCTTT
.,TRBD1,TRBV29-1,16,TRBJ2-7,CSVARALRDRAYEQYF,TGCAGCGTCGCCCGGGCCCTCAGGGACAGAGCCTACGAGCAGTACTTC
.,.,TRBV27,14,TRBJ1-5,CASSFPGPNQPQHF,TGTGCCAGCAGTTTTCCAGGGCCCAATCAGCCCCAGCATTTT
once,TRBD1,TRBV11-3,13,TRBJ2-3,CASRRQGTDTQYF,TGTGCCAGCAGGAGACAGGGGACAGATACGCAGTATTTT
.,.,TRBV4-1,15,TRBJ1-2,CASRALAGIGYGYTF,TGCGCCAGCAGAGCGTTGGCTGGCATAGGCTATGGCTACACCTTC
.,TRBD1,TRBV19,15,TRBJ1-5,CASSIRRQGNQPQHF,TGTGCCAGTAGTATTCGGCGACAGGGGAATCAGCCCCAGCATTTT
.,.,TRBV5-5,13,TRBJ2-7,CASSFESPYEQYF,TGTGCCAGCAGCTTCGAGAGCCCCTACGAGCAGTACTTC
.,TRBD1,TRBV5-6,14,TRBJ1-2,CASSHGTGIFGYTF,TGTGCCAGCAGCCACGGGACAGGGATATTCGGCTACACCTTC
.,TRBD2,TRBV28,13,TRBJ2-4,CASSLPGGDIQYF,TGTGCCAGCAGTTTACCTGGGGGGGACATTCAGTACTTC
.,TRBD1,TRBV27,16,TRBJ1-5,CASSLFGTAYNQPQHF,TGTGCCAGCAGTTTATTTGGGACAGCATACAATCAGCCCCAGCATTTT
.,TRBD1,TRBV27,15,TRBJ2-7,CASSGTRGRGHEQYF,TGTGCCAGCAGTGGTACTAGAGGAAGGGGGCACGAGCAGTACTTC
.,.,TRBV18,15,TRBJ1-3,CASSPSGEIGNTIYF,TGTGCCAGCTCACCTTCCGGGGAAATTGGGAACACCATATATTTT
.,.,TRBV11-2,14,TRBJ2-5,CASSFAGDEETQYF,TGTGCCAGCAGCTTCGCAGGGGATGAGGAGACCCAGTACTTC
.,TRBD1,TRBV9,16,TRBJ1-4,CASSPRAGTENEKLFF,TGTGCCAGCAGCCCTCGAGCCGGGACAGAAAATGAAAAACTGTTTTTT
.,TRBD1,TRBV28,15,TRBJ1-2,CASSVTTGGSYGYTF,TGTGCCAGCAGTGTCACGACAGGGGGCAGCTATGGCTACACCTTC
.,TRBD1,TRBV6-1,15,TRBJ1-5,CASSAQGFLGQPQHF,TGTGCCAGCAGTGCACAGGGGTTCTTGGGTCAGCCCCAGCATTTT
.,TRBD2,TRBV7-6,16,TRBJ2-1,CASSLGTSGRYNEQFF,TGTGCCAGCAGCTTAGGGACTAGCGGGCGGTACAATGAGCAGTTCTTC
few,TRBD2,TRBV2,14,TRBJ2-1,CASRGLAGGNEQFF,TGTGCCAGCAGGGGGCTAGCGGGAGGCAATGAGCAGTTCTTC
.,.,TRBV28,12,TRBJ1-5,CASSLWAQPQHF,TGTGCCAGCAGTTTATGGGCTCAGCCCCAGCATTTT
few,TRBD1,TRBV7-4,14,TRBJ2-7,CASSQGDRIYEQYF,TGTGCCAGCAGCCAGGGGGACAGAATCTACGAGCAGTACTTC
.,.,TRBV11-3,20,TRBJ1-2,CASSCPGGLTYTSSHDGYTF,TGTGCCAGCAGCTGTCCGGGAGGCCTTACTTATACCTCGTCTCACGATGGCTACACCTTC
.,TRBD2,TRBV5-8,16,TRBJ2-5,CASSWGTSVDQETQYF,TGTGCCAGCAGCTGGGGGACTAGCGTTGATCAAGAGACCCAGTACTTC
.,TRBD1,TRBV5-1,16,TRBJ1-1,CASRAGTGGLNTEAFF,TGCGCCAGCAGGGCCGGGACAGGGGGATTAAACACTGAAGCTTTCTTT
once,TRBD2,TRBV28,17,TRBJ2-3,CASSSGTSGGSTDTQYF,TGTGCCAGCAGTAGCGGGACTAGCGGAGGGAGCACAGATACGCAGTATTTT
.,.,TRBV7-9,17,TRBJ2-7,CASSGYHQRVSSYEQYF,TGTGCCAGCAGCGGGTATCATCAGCGGGTGAGCTCCTACGAGCAGTACTTC
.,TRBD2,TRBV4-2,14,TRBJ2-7,CASRGSGSGGEQYF,TGTGCCAGCAGAGGAAGCGGGAGCGGGGGCGAGCAGTACTTC
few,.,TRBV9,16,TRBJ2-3,CASSVLQGEVADTQYF,TGTGCCAGCAGCGTACTCCAGGGGGAGGTGGCAGATACGCAGTATTTT
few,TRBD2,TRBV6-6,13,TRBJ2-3,CASIWGGGDTQYF,TGTGCCAGCATATGGGGGGGAGGAGATACGCAGTATTTT
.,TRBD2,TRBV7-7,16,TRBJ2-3,CASSPGTSGYTDTQYF,TGTGCCAGCAGCCCGGGGACTAGCGGCTACACAGATACGCAGTATTTT
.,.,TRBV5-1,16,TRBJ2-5,CASSLVVSSPEETQYF,TGCGCCAGCAGCTTGGTGGTTAGTTCCCCTGAAGAGACCCAGTACTTC
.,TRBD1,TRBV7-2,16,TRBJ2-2,CASSYRQGANTGELFF,TGTGCCAGCAGCTACCGACAGGGGGCGAACACCGGGGAGCTGTTTTTT
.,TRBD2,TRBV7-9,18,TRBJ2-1,CASSLPWREGFSNNEQFF,TGTGCCAGCAGCCTTCCTTGGCGGGAGGGCTTTTCTAACAATGAGCAGTTCTTC
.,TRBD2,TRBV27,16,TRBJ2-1,CASSLHPSGDYNEQFF,TGTGCCAGCAGTTTGCACCCTAGCGGAGATTACAATGAGCAGTTCTTC
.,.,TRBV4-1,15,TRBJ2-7,CASSPAPGLTYEQYF,TGCGCCAGCAGCCCCGCCCCGGGACTGACCTACGAGCAGTACTTC
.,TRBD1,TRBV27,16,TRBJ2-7,CASSLLGQGGPYEQYF,TGTGCCAGCAGTTTACTGGGACAGGGGGGCCCCTACGAGCAGTACTTC
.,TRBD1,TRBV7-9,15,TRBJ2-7,CASSPFGQGTYEQYF,TGTGCCAGCAGCCCCTTCGGACAGGGTACCTACGAGCAGTACTTC
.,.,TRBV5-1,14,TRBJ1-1,CASSRRELNTEAFF,TGCGCCAGCAGCCGCCGGGAGTTGAACACTGAAGCTTTCTTT
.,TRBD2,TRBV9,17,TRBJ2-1,CASSVAGGPSVGNEQFF,TGTGCCAGCAGCGTAGCGGGAGGGCCCTCGGTGGGAAATGAGCAGTTCTTC
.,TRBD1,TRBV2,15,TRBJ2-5,CASSELETGQETQYF,TGTGCCAGCAGTGAATTGGAGACAGGGCAAGAGACCCAGTACTTC
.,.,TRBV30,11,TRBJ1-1,CAWVISTEAFF,TGTGCCTGGGTAATTAGCACTGAAGCTTTCTTT
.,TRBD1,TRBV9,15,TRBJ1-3,CASSVQGARGNTIYF,TGTGCCAGCAGCGTACAGGGGGCGAGGGGAAACACCATATATTTT
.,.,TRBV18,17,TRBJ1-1,CASSPSQGGVMNTEAFF,TGTGCCAGCTCACCATCGCAGGGTGGGGTCATGAACACTGAAGCTTTCTTT
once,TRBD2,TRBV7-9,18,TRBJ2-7,CASSLGTSGDSILYEQYF,TGTGCCAGCAGCCTGGGGACTAGCGGGGACAGCATACTCTACGAGCAGTACTTC
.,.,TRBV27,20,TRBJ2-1,CASSKVMDSISSLTYNEQFF,TGTGCCAGCAGTAAAGTGATGGACAGTATATCCTCTTTGACATACAATGAGCAGTTCTTC
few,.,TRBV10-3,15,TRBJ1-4,CAISERGREYEKLFF,TGTGCCATCAGTGAGAGAGGTAGAGAGTATGAAAAACTGTTTTTT
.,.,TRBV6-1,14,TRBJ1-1,CASTSNGGETEAFF,TGTGCCAGCACATCTAACGGGGGAGAGACTGAAGCTTTCTTT
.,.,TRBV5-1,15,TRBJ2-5,CASRKGGAPGETQYF,TGCGCCAGCAGGAAAGGCGGGGCCCCAGGAGAGACCCAGTACTTC
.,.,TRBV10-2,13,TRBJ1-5,CASSDQFNQPQHF,TGCGCCAGCAGTGACCAGTTCAATCAGCCCCAGCATTTT
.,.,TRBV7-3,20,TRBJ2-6,CASSLRGGGRGISGANVLTF,TGTGCCAGCAGCTTGAGAGGAGGGGGCAGAGGAATCTCTGGGGCCAACGTCCTGACTTTC
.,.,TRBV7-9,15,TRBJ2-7,CASSLAGGPLREQYF,TGTGCCAGCAGCTTAGCGGGGGGTCCTCTACGAGAGCAGTACTTC
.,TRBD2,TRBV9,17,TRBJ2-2,CASSARSGGGVPGELFF,TGTGCCAGCAGCGCAAGGTCCGGGGGGGGAGTCCCCGGGGAGCTGTTTTTT